This note documents a single TCR beta chain sequence. The germline V gene has CDR1 MNHEY and CDR2 SMNVEV (reference sequence). The CDR3 runs 15 residues. V was pared by 3 bases and J by 4 bases, with 13 bases between. The sample originates from a study of blood T cell repertoires in COVID-19. Seattle's enrolled individuals joined amid active infection and were then monitored longitudinally. In the authors' workflow: Quantification of nucleated cells was approximated via reference gene primer amplification. TCRdb keeps only in-frame clones here, not all; method: immunoSEQ multiplex PCR. Clone size and the V and J calls come from that table; the DNA yielded D and trimming. The sample has 250,000 to 300,000 clones, 65% to 90% seen once.

The sample was peripheral blood. This chain connects TRBV27 to TRBJ1-5; D unclear. The sequence derives from a woman in her seventies with COVID-19, enrolled during active disease. The DNA of the CDR3 is TGTGCCAGCAGTTTCTCAGGAAATCCAAATCAGCCCCAGCATTTT. Translated, it gives CASSFSGNPNQPQHF.